The rows below give T cell receptor beta chains drawn from one sample of a study of blood T cell repertoires in COVID-19. Sequenced by immunoSEQ multiplex PCR; TCRdb stores in-frame clones only, minus some. The sample records about 120,000 clones, around 87% being singletons. Sequencing was done on a sample of peripheral blood. The origin of the receptors is a woman in her 70s with acute or convalescent COVID-19. CDR3s include the opening cysteine and the closing phenylalanine or tryptophan.

TRBV2	14	TRBJ2-7	CASSQTGISNEQYF
TRBV28	15	TRBJ1-2	CASSVHRGLGYGYTF
TRBV3-1/TRBV3-2	13	TRBJ1-1	CASSHQGVVGAFF
TRBV28	14	TRBJ1-6	CASSTGSYNSPLHF
TRBV9	13	TRBJ1-2	CASSVGGNYGYTF
TRBV6-5	14	TRBJ1-6	CASTKGATNSPLHF
TRBV11-3	16	TRBJ2-1	CASSLAKLAGSNEQFF
TRBV5-4	15	TRBJ2-4	CASSAVGVTRDIQYF
TRBV2	15	TRBJ1-2	CASSEVTAGGYGYTF
TRBV27	12	TRBJ1-6	CASSSWDRRLHF
TRBV11-3	15	TRBJ2-2	CASTPGTKNTGELFF
TRBV6-5	14	TRBJ1-2	CATTRQGEGYGYTF
TRBV9	14	TRBJ1-5	CASSEQGGGQPQHF
TRBV4-2	14	TRBJ1-4	CASSSTGGLEKLFF
TRBV2	12	TRBJ1-1	CASSEAGAEAFF
TRBV9	16	TRBJ2-3	CASSARTGFSTDTQYF
TRBV19	14	TRBJ2-4	CASSIPGLGNIQYF
TRBV28	15	TRBJ2-6	CASSLLSSGANVLTF
TRBV5-8	14	TRBJ1-5	CATNPGQFGQPQHF
TRBV15	18	TRBJ2-5	CATSRDRLAEILRETQYF
TRBV30	14	TRBJ1-5	CAWSVKGQGQPQHF
TRBV7-2	14	TRBJ1-2	CASSPGTDSYGYTF